Below are 13 T cell receptor beta chains sequenced from a single sample in a study of T cell changes during pregnancy in multiple sclerosis. Assay: immunoSEQ multiplex PCR; the TCRdb copy retains only in-frame clones and omits some. This table has tens of thousands of clones, 93% appearing once. This material consisted of peripheral blood, taken in the second trimester of pregnancy. All receptors derive from a female donor with multiple sclerosis, enrolled in a pregnancy study.

The chain has TRBV7-6 and TRBJ1-1, with TRBD1 matching 9 bases. The CDR3 extends over 14 amino acids. Germline V gene lookup returns CDR1 SGHVS and CDR2 FNYEAQ. Germline trimming cut 5 bases from V and 4 bases from J; bases unmatched to any gene: 5. The CDR3 DNA follows: TGTGCCAGCAGCCAAGGGACAGGGATCACTGAAGCTTTCTTT. Protein sequence: CASSQGTGITEAFF.

This chain links TRBV30 with TRBJ2-7, with D possibly being TRBD2 (5 bases). V was clipped by 3 bases and J by 1 base, with 10 bases between them. Germline V CDR1 and CDR2: GTSNPN, SVGIG (reference sequence). The CDR3 totals 13 residues. Here the CDR3 DNA reads TGTGCCTGGAGCACCGGGGATTCCTACGAGCAGTACTTC. This translates into CAWSTGDSYEQYF.

J is TRBJ1-1 and V is TRBV2; D uncertain. The CDR3 length is 15 residues. The ends were cut back, 2 bases at V and 1 base at J, with 11 bases in the middle. Germline CDR1 is SNHLY and CDR2 is FYNNEI. The CDR3 DNA reads as TGTGCCAGCAGTGAAAGGCAGGCGAGGAACACTGAAGCTTTCTTT. This encodes CASSERQARNTEAFF.

The gene calls are TRBV7-2 and TRBJ2-5, with 11 nucleotides matching TRBD2. This CDR3 is built from 17 residues. Germline trimming cut 3 bases from V and 3 bases from J; bases unmatched to any gene: 9. Germline loops: CDR1 SGHTA, CDR2 FQGNSA. Here the CDR3 reads CASSLRGLAVLEETQYF. The CDR3 DNA is TGTGCCAGCAGCTTGAGGGGACTAGCGGTGCTTGAAGAGACCCAGTACTTC.

The chain couples TRBV30 to TRBJ1-5; 10 positions agree with TRBD1. CDR3 length equals 14 residues. Germline V gives CDR1 GTSNPN, CDR2 SVGIG (reference sequence). V shed 7 bases, J shed 5 bases, and the junction held 8 bases outside the gene matches. CDR3 residues: CASRTGGLDQPQHF. CDR3 bases: TGTGCCTCCCGGACAGGGGGGTTAGATCAGCCCCAGCATTTT.

The gene calls are TRBV5-5 and TRBJ2-7; TRBD1 matches 8 bases. This CDR3 region has 13 residues. Germline V gene lookup returns CDR1 SGHKS and CDR2 YYEKEE (reference sequence). V lost 4 bases and J lost 5; bases outside the gene matches: 5. In DNA, the CDR3 is TGTGCCAGCAGCCGGACAGGGCTGGACGAGCAGTACTTC. Protein sequence: CASSRTGLDEQYF.

The chain couples TRBV19 to TRBJ1-5; D is unresolved. The CDR3 spans 17 residues. V lost 4 bases and J lost 3, with 19 bases in between. Germline V CDR1 and CDR2: LNHDA, SQIVND (reference sequence). DNA of the CDR3: TGTGCCAGTAGTACTCCTGCCACAGCCGCTTTCAATCAGCCCCAGCATTTT. Amino acid sequence: CASSTPATAAFNQPQHF.

Here the CDR3 reads CASSPPGRREQGDTQYF. The CDR3 nucleotides read TGTGCCAGCTCACCACCGGGGCGGCGGGAGCAGGGAGATACGCAGTATTTT. The gene calls are TRBV18 and TRBJ2-3; 7 positions match TRBD2. The CDR3 consists of 17 residues. V lost 0 bases, J lost 5 bases, and 11 bases stayed unmatched. Germline V gene sequence: CDR1 KGHSH, CDR2 LQKENI. The entire variable domain, with the rest obtained from reference TRBV18 and TRBJ2-3, is as follows: NAGVMQNPRHLVRRRGQEARLRCSPMKGHSHVYWYRQLPEEGLKFMVYLQKENIIDESGMPKERFSAEFPKEGPSILRIQQVVRGDSAAYFCASSPPGRREQGDTQYFGPGTRLTVL.

The rearrangement links TRBV19 to TRBJ1-2; 7 bases map to TRBD1. The ends lost 5 bases at V and 0 bases at J; junction bases unmatched: 6. The CDR3 sequence is 15 residues long. The germline V gene encodes CDR1 LNHDA and CDR2 SQIVND (reference sequence). CDR3 sequence (DNA): TGTGCCAGTAGTGCGACAGGGTCAGCTAACTATGGCTACACCTTC. It codes for CASSATGSANYGYTF.

This chain uses TRBV7-3 with TRBJ2-3; 9 bases map to TRBD2. The CDR3 contains 16 residues. V shed 5 bases and J 2 bases; nucleotides not matched to a gene: 8. The germline V gene has CDR1 SGHTA and CDR2 FQGTGA. The CDR3 nucleotides read TGTGCCAGCAGCCCCGGGACTAGCTCCCCCACAGATACGCAGTATTTT. Its protein is CASSPGTSSPTDTQYF.

The rearrangement links TRBV4-1 to TRBJ2-7; TRBD2 agrees at 7 bases. The CDR3 is 16 residues long. Germline lookup yields CDR1 MGHRA and CDR2 YSYEKL. V dropped 3 bases and J dropped 4; count of bases not matched to a gene: 12. The CDR3 DNA reads as TGCGCCAGCAGCCACTCTCAGGCGGGAGAAGGGTACGAGCAGTACTTC. Its protein product is CASSHSQAGEGYEQYF.

The CDR3 here is CASSVWDRDHEQYF. In DNA, the CDR3 is TGTGCCAGCAGCGTCTGGGACAGGGACCACGAGCAGTACTTC. The chain couples TRBV9 to TRBJ2-7, with 9 bases identical to TRBD1. Germline V gene data show CDR1 as SGDLS and CDR2 as YYNGEE. CDR3 size: 14 residues. V trimming: 2 bases; J trimming: 5 bases; junction bases outside the gene matches: 5. The complete variable domain, with remaining parts taken from reference TRBV9 and TRBJ2-7, reads DSGVTQTPKHLITATGQRVTLRCSPRSGDLSVYWYQQSLDQGLQFLIQYYNGEERAKGNILERFSAQQFPDLHSELNLSSLELGDSALYFCASSVWDRDHEQYFGPGTRLTVT.

The CDR3 DNA reads as TGTGCCAGCAAATCTACAGGGGTACCCTACAATGAGCAGTTCTTC. Translated: CASKSTGVPYNEQFF. V gene TRBV27 combines with J gene TRBJ2-1; 7 bases line up with TRBD1. The CDR3 covers 15 residues. CDR1 is MNHEY and CDR2 is SMNVEV in the germline V gene (reference sequence). The trim removed 7 bases at V and 2 bases at J, leaving 8 bases unmatched.